What follows are 19 T cell receptor beta chains derived from one specimen sequenced in a study of control samples from healthy donors and cancer patients. Sequencing used immunoSEQ multiplex PCR; TCRdb keeps in-frame clones, though not all of them. The sample has over 150,000 clones, roughly 92% seen once. Sequencing was performed on blood. The receptor source for this set is a man aged 30 to 39 in good health.

The rearrangement joins TRBV19 to TRBJ2-1; D is undetermined. V lost 2 bases and J 15 bases, leaving 8 bases between the germline ends. The CDR3 length is 10 residues. CDR1 LNHDA and CDR2 SQIVND come from the germline V gene (reference sequence). CDR3 sequence reads: CASSISGPFF. The CDR3 DNA reads as TGTGCCAGTAGTATATCTGGTCCGTTCTTC.

The chain is built from TRBV3-1 (or the pseudogene TRBV3-2) and TRBJ1-6; D is uncertain. Germline V gives CDR1 LGHDT, CDR2 YNNKEL (reference sequence). This CDR3 contains 16 residues. V dropped 1 base and J dropped 6 bases, with 13 bases sitting between them. The CDR3 nucleotides are TGTGCCAGCAGCCAAGTCCCGACTGGGAGTAATTCACCCCTCCACTTT. Translated, it gives CASSQVPTGSNSPLHF.

The V gene is TRBV2, the J gene TRBJ1-5; 11 bases match TRBD1. Looked up from germline, CDR1 is SNHLY and CDR2 is FYNNEI. V trimming: 6 bases; J trimming: 6 bases; junction bases outside the gene matches: 4. CDR3 length equals 14 residues. The CDR3 region is CASRGGTGGQPQHF. The DNA of the CDR3 is TGTGCCAGCAGGGGAGGGACAGGGGGTCAGCCCCAGCATTTT. Based on the CDR3 plus reference TRBV2 and TRBJ1-5, the full variable domain is EPEVTQTPSHQVTQMGQEVILRCVPISNHLYFYWYRQILGQKVEFLVSFYNNEISEKSEIFDDQFSVERPDGSNFTLKIRSTKLEDSAMYFCASRGGTGGQPQHFGDGTRLSIL.

J is TRBJ2-1 and V is TRBV21-1; TRBD2 is the table's D call and was not checked against the DNA. TRBV21-1 represents a pseudogene. The CDR3 has 15 amino acids. CDR3: CASTKNRDSYNEQFF. Written as DNA, the CDR3 is TGTGCCAGCACCAAAAACCGGGACTCCTACAATGAGCAGTTCTTC.

The chain combines TRBV5-1 with TRBJ1-4, with 10 bases that match TRBD1. Germline values: CDR1 SGHRS, CDR2 YFSETQ. CDR3 length: 15 residues. V trimming: 0 bases; J trimming: 10 bases; junction bases outside the gene matches: 6. The CDR3 loop reads CASSLAPGQGRKLFF. DNA of the CDR3: TGCGCCAGCAGCTTGGCTCCGGGACAGGGGCGAAAACTGTTTTTT.

The chain employs TRBV5-4 and TRBJ2-5; D gene ambiguous. Per the germline V gene, CDR1 is SGHNT and CDR2 is YYREEE (reference sequence). The CDR3 covers 12 residues. Trimming removed 2 bases at V and 3 bases at J, with 5 bases between. The CDR3 DNA reads TGTGCCAGCAGCTTAAGGGAAGAGACCCAGTACTTC. This gives the protein CASSLREETQYF.

The chain carries TRBV19 and TRBJ2-2; D possibly uses TRBD1 or TRBD2 (5 bases each). Germline V lookup: CDR1 LNHDA, CDR2 SQIVND (reference sequence). The CDR3 extends over 15 amino acids. V lost 4 bases and J 3 bases, leaving 12 bases between the germline ends. The chain's CDR3 is CASSSPGTYTGELFF. The CDR3, as DNA: TGTGCCAGTAGTAGCCCCGGGACCTACACCGGGGAGCTGTTTTTT.

The chain recombines TRBV30 with TRBJ1-1, with a weak D call TRBD1 (5 bases). The CDR3 length is 13 residues. Germline V gives CDR1 GTSNPN, CDR2 SVGIG (reference sequence). With 6 bases removed from V and 7 bases from J, the gap between germline ends came to 18 bases. Here the CDR3 DNA reads TGTGCCTGCCGCCGAACGCCCGGGGGTGAAGCTTTCTTT. Translation gives CACRRTPGGEAFF.

The V gene is TRBV19, the J gene TRBJ1-5, with TRBD1 matching over 8 bases. V lost 3 bases to trimming and J lost 7 bases; unmatched junction nucleotides: 8. The germline gives CDR1 LNHDA, CDR2 SQIVND (reference sequence). This CDR3 comprises 15 residues. Here the CDR3 DNA reads TGTGCCAGTAGTATGGGGGACAGGCGGGGCCAGCCCCAGCATTTT. The encoded protein is CASSMGDRRGQPQHF.

The V and J genes are TRBV10-3 and TRBJ1-5; 7 nucleotides match TRBD1. The CDR3 loop spans 15 amino acids. CDR1 is ENHRY, CDR2 SYGVKD, per germline. V lost 2 bases and J lost 4; bases outside the gene matches: 5. The CDR3, as DNA: TGTGCCATCAGTGAGGACAGGGAGGCGAATCAGCCCCAGCATTTT. The encoded protein is CAISEDREANQPQHF.

The V gene is TRBV15, the J gene TRBJ1-2; no firm D call. V was shortened by 5 bases and J by 2 bases, with 15 bases between the two germline ends. Per germline, CDR1 LNHNV and CDR2 YYDKDF (reference sequence). This CDR3 is built from 15 residues. The CDR3 DNA follows: TGTGCCACCAGCGCTAAGATGGCCGGAAACTATGGCTACACCTTC. It codes for CATSAKMAGNYGYTF.

The V and J genes are TRBV30 and TRBJ2-1; 10 nucleotides match TRBD2. This CDR3 contains 15 residues. Germline CDR1 and CDR2: GTSNPN and SVGIG (reference sequence). The ends lost 1 base at V and 2 bases at J; junction bases unmatched: 2. The CDR3 spells CAWSAGLATYNEQFF. CDR3 DNA sequence: TGTGCCTGGAGTGCGGGACTAGCGACCTACAATGAGCAGTTCTTC.

CDR3 amino acids: CASSRGPEAFF. Here the CDR3 DNA reads TGTGCCAGCAGTCGGGGGCCTGAAGCTTTCTTT. The genes are TRBV12-3 or TRBV12-4 and TRBJ1-1; D is perhaps TRBD1 (6 bases). CDR3 size: 11 residues. V was clipped by 5 bases and J by 6 bases, with 7 bases between them.

The genes are TRBV7-9 and TRBJ1-1, with 8 bases matching TRBD1. Germline V gene sequence: CDR1 SEHNR, CDR2 FQNEAQ (reference sequence). V shed 5 bases and J 5 bases; nucleotides not matched to a gene: 7. This CDR3 spans 14 amino acids. The CDR3 spells CASSGQGAWTEAFF. CDR3 DNA sequence: TGTGCCAGCAGCGGTCAGGGGGCTTGGACTGAAGCTTTCTTT.

CDR3 sequence: CASSVEGGGGNTIYF. Written as DNA, the CDR3 is TGTGCCAGCAGCGTAGAGGGAGGGGGCGGAAACACCATATATTTT. V usage is TRBV9 and J usage is TRBJ1-3, with 7 bases aligning to TRBD1. The V and J ends lost 0 bases and 4 bases, in that order; junction bases with no gene match: 4. The germline gives CDR1 SGDLS, CDR2 YYNGEE. The CDR3 is 15 amino acids.

This chain joins TRBV29-1 and TRBJ2-3; no definite D call. From germline, CDR1 is SQVTM and CDR2 ANQGSEA. This CDR3 has 11 amino acids. V was shortened by 6 bases and J by 6 bases, with 10 bases between the two germline ends. CDR3 sequence: CSVGQSDTQYF. The CDR3 DNA reads TGCAGCGTGGGCCAGAGCGATACGCAGTATTTT.

This chain links TRBV6-1 with TRBJ2-7; D unclear. Trimming removed 1 base at V and 2 bases at J, with 6 bases between. The CDR3 has 13 residues. The germline V gene has CDR1 MNHNS and CDR2 SASEGT. The CDR3 DNA reads as TGTGCCAGCAGTGAAGTACCAGCCTACGAGCAGTACTTC. Its protein is CASSEVPAYEQYF.

V gene TRBV9 combines with J gene TRBJ2-3, with D unclear. Trimming took 0 bases from V and 7 from J, leaving 15 bases between them. CDR1 is SGDLS and CDR2 is YYNGEE in the germline V gene. The CDR3 is made up of 15 amino acids. CDR3 DNA: TGTGCCAGCAGCGTAGAAGGCGCAATCCGAAATACGCAGTATTTT. This sequence encodes CASSVEGAIRNTQYF.

This chain joins TRBV6-5 and TRBJ1-3; 9 positions agree with TRBD1. This CDR3 has 15 residues. V dropped 2 bases and J dropped 7; count of bases not matched to a gene: 6. Germline V lookup: CDR1 MNHEY, CDR2 SVGAGI. This CDR3 reads CASSYDHRGLNTIYF. The DNA of the CDR3 is TGTGCCAGCAGTTACGACCACAGGGGGCTGAACACCATATATTTT.